These 11 T cell receptor beta chains were sequenced from one sample in a study of T cell responses to AZD1222 COVID-19 vaccine. Libraries were prepared by immunoSEQ multiplex PCR; TCRdb keeps only in-frame clonotypes and omits some of them. The repertoire consists of fewer than 200,000 clones, with almost 90% occurring once and the leading ten covering around 10%. Source: peripheral blood, taken 28 days after the second AZD1222 dose. The origin of the receptors is an adult who received the AZD1222 COVID-19 vaccine.

The chain couples TRBV6-6 to TRBJ1-2; 9 bases fit TRBD1. This CDR3 is built from 14 residues. Looked up from germline, CDR1 is MNHNY and CDR2 is SVGAGI (reference sequence). V shed 2 bases and J 7 bases; nucleotides not matched to a gene: 5. The CDR3 is CASSYVGQGIGYTF. The CDR3 DNA is TGTGCCAGCAGTTACGTAGGACAGGGGATTGGCTACACCTTC.

This rearrangement joins TRBV6-5 to TRBJ2-7; D not certain. The CDR3 loop spans 15 amino acids. Germline CDR1 MNHEY, CDR2 SVGAGI. Trimming took off 1 base at V and 0 bases at J, with 10 bases between the two ends. CDR3 residues: CASSYLDGSSYEQYF. The CDR3 coding sequence is TGTGCCAGCAGTTACTTAGACGGTAGCTCCTACGAGCAGTACTTC.

This rearrangement joins TRBV7-3 to TRBJ1-3; D is uncertain. CDR3 length equals 15 residues. Trimming pared 1 base from V and 2 bases from J, leaving 9 bases between. Germline V CDR1 and CDR2: SGHTA, FQGTGA. The CDR3: CASSLSGGPGNTIYF. The CDR3 region has the DNA TGTGCCAGCAGCTTAAGTGGAGGGCCTGGAAACACCATATATTTT.

This clone has only one observation. This chain joins TRBV7-2 and TRBJ2-5; D gene unclear. Germline assignment: CDR1 SGHTA and CDR2 FQGNSA. The V end lost 2 bases, the J end lost 2 bases, and 9 bases lay between the germline ends. The CDR3 has 14 amino acids. CDR3 residues: CASSLMLSQETQYF. Here the CDR3 DNA reads TGTGCCAGCAGCTTAATGCTATCTCAAGAGACCCAGTACTTC.

The chain has TRBV7-9 and TRBJ2-7; a weak D match, TRBD1 (5 bases). Germline-derived CDR1 and CDR2 are SEHNR and FQNEAQ (reference sequence). The CDR3 spans 12 residues. V lost 5 bases and J lost 2, with 7 bases in between. The CDR3 here is CASSRQTYEQYF. The CDR3 DNA is TGTGCCAGCAGCAGACAGACCTACGAGCAGTACTTC.

The table lists this clone with a count of one. V is TRBV6-5 and J is TRBJ2-7, with D possibly matching TRBD1 (6 bases). V lost 6 bases to trimming and J lost 6 bases, with 18 bases between them. Looked up from germline, CDR1 is MNHEY and CDR2 is SVGAGI. This CDR3 comprises 14 residues. The CDR3 DNA sequence: TGTGCCAGCAGCCCCAACAGGGTCTTGTCCGAGCAGTACTTC. It is translated as CASSPNRVLSEQYF.

J is TRBJ2-7 and V is TRBV28; a possible D gene is TRBD1 (6 bases). The CDR3 is 15 residues long. The V gene's germline CDR1 is MDHEN and CDR2 SYDVKM. V gave up 5 bases and J gave up 5 bases, with 19 bases separating them. As DNA, the CDR3 is TGTGCCAGCAGTCTAGGCCGGGACAACGCCCACGAGCAGTACTTC. It specifies CASSLGRDNAHEQYF.

The chain uses TRBV30 and TRBJ1-2; D remains unclear. The V end lost 2 bases, the J end lost 4 bases, and 11 bases lay between the germline ends. CDR3 length: 13 amino acids. Germline values: CDR1 GTSNPN, CDR2 SVGIG (reference sequence). The CDR3 nucleotides read TGTGCCTGGAGTTCCACGGACTCCTATGGCTACACCTTC. It encodes CAWSSTDSYGYTF.

The CDR3 reads CAWDRGEQPQHF. As DNA, the CDR3 is TGTGCCTGGGACAGGGGGGAGCAGCCCCAGCATTTT. The chain has TRBV30 and TRBJ1-5; the match to TRBD1 covers 9 bases. Germline-derived CDR1 and CDR2 are GTSNPN and SVGIG (reference sequence). V lost 5 bases to trimming and J lost 7 bases; unmatched junction nucleotides: 3. The CDR3 is made up of 12 amino acids.

This sequence joins TRBV6-6 and TRBJ2-3; D is uncertain. Trimming left V 6 bases short and J 0 bases short, with 4 bases between. Germline CDR1 and CDR2: MNHNY and SVGAGI (reference sequence). The CDR3 totals 12 residues. The chain's CDR3 is CASRGSTDTQYF. DNA of the CDR3: TGTGCCAGCAGGGGAAGCACAGATACGCAGTATTTT.

V is TRBV3-1 (or the pseudogene TRBV3-2) and J is TRBJ2-2; tentatively, D is TRBD2 (5 bases). Germline assignment: CDR1 LGHDT and CDR2 YNNKEL (reference sequence). CDR3 size: 14 residues. Trimming pared 0 bases from V and 8 bases from J, leaving 10 bases between. The CDR3 spells CASSQDYEGGELFF. In DNA form, the CDR3 reads TGTGCCAGCAGCCAAGATTACGAGGGAGGGGAGCTGTTTTTT.